These 18 T cell receptor beta chains share one sample of origin, sequenced in a study of shared clonotypes between healthy human individuals. Repertoires were generated with immunoSEQ multiplex PCR, while TCRdb's copy carries only in-frame clones and drops some. The data contain 2 million to 2.5 million clones, more than 85% of them seen just once; the ten biggest clones take up roughly 0.39%. The sequenced sample consisted of naive CD4+ T cells from PBMCs. The subset was: CD45RA+ positively selected. The receptors stem from a man aged 18 to 30 in good health. Some clones in this sample may be carry-over from other donors' samples.

The chain combines TRBV28 with TRBJ1-5; D remains unclear. The CDR3 has 14 residues. V shed 3 bases and J shed 5 bases, with 11 bases lying between them. Germline CDR1 is MDHEN and CDR2 is SYDVKM. This chain's CDR3 is CASSFVSGYQPQHF. CDR3 in DNA: TGTGCCAGCAGTTTCGTTTCGGGTTATCAGCCCCAGCATTTT.

V is TRBV5-1 and J is TRBJ2-7; 7 bases line up with TRBD1. The germline V gene has CDR1 SGHRS and CDR2 YFSETQ. Trimming removed 0 bases from V and 6 bases from J; junction bases left unmatched: 6. This CDR3 region has 14 residues. The CDR3 DNA reads TGCGCCAGCAGCTTGGAAGACAGGGCCTCCGAGCAGTACTTC. Its translation: CASSLEDRASEQYF.

The V gene is TRBV7-9, the J gene TRBJ2-3; unclear D gene. Per the germline V gene, CDR1 is SEHNR and CDR2 is FQNEAQ (reference sequence). The CDR3 contains 17 residues. The germline V and J ends were trimmed by 3 bases and 4 bases, with 20 bases remaining between them. CDR3 bases: TGTGCCAGCAGCTTGAATGACGAGACATATTGGTCAGATACGCAGTATTTT. Its protein is CASSLNDETYWSDTQYF.

This chain uses TRBV10-3 with TRBJ2-2; 13 positions agree with TRBD2. CDR3 length: 20 amino acids. CDR1 and CDR2 from the germline V gene are ENHRY and SYGVKD. Germline trimming cut 6 bases from V and 4 bases from J; bases unmatched to any gene: 17. The CDR3 region has the DNA TGTGCCATCAGGCCCGGGGACGGACTAGCGGGAGAGAGGGGCACCGGGGAGCTGTTTTTT. The encoded protein is CAIRPGDGLAGERGTGELFF.

The rearrangement joins TRBV6-5 to TRBJ2-7; 9 bases agree with TRBD1. The J segment lost 0 bases and the V segment lost 4 bases, leaving 7 bases of the junction unmatched. CDR1 and CDR2 from the germline V gene are MNHEY and SVGAGI. The CDR3 consists of 16 residues. The CDR3 region is CASSLLGQGLSYEQYF. The DNA for the CDR3 is TGTGCCAGCAGTTTATTGGGACAGGGCCTCTCCTACGAGCAGTACTTC.

The count of this clone is one. V gene TRBV7-3 combines with J gene TRBJ1-1, with D possibly TRBD1 on 6 matching bases. Trimming shortened V by 5 bases and J by 1 base, and 11 bases separated the two germline ends. Germline V gene sequence: CDR1 SGHTA, CDR2 FQGTGA. The CDR3 consists of 14 residues. The CDR3 loop reads CASSIGGGNTEAFF. The CDR3 coding sequence is TGTGCCAGCAGCATCGGAGGGGGGAACACTGAAGCTTTCTTT.

The chain joins TRBV10-1 to TRBJ2-2, with a weak D call TRBD1 (6 bases). This CDR3 has 18 amino acids. Trimming removed 2 bases at V and 2 bases at J, with 18 bases between. In germline, CDR1 is WNHNN, CDR2 SYGVQD (reference sequence). The CDR3 DNA is TGCGCCAGCAGTGAGGTCGACTTTGGACAGATTAACACCGGGGAGCTGTTTTTT. Protein: CASSEVDFGQINTGELFF.

The gene calls are TRBV5-5 and TRBJ2-7; possible D gene TRBD1, 6 bases. Deletions cut 2 bases from V and 1 base from J, with 10 bases between. The CDR3 extends over 14 amino acids. Germline assignment: CDR1 SGHKS and CDR2 YYEKEE (reference sequence). Here the CDR3 DNA reads TGTGCCAGCAGCTTACGACAGGTTTCCTACGAGCAGTACTTC. It specifies CASSLRQVSYEQYF.

This clone was seen more than once but under ten times. This rearrangement joins TRBV29-1 to TRBJ1-1; 7 bases agree with TRBD1. Germline trimming cut 5 bases from V and 5 bases from J; bases unmatched to any gene: 5. Per germline, CDR1 SQVTM and CDR2 ANQGSEA. The CDR3 loop spans 12 amino acids. As DNA, the CDR3 is TGCAGCGTTACACAGGGGCGGACTGAAGCTTTCTTT. Its translation is CSVTQGRTEAFF.

This clone has just one count. This CDR3 is also generated by other DNA sequences in the sample. This chain joins TRBV14 and TRBJ2-7; the match to TRBD1 covers 9 bases. V was pared by 4 bases and J by 3 bases, with 4 bases of the junction left unmatched. Germline lookup yields CDR1 SGHDN and CDR2 FVKESK. The CDR3 covers 14 residues. Written as DNA, the CDR3 is TGTGCCAGCAGCCCTCCGGGACAGGGCTACGAGCAGTACTTC. Protein product: CASSPPGQGYEQYF. Supplemented by reference TRBV14 and TRBJ2-7, the full variable domain reads EAGVTQFPSHSVIEKGQTVTLRCDPISGHDNLYWYRRVMGKEIKFLLHFVKESKQDESGMPNNRFLAERTGGTYSTLKVQPAELEDSGVYFCASSPPGQGYEQYFGPGTRLTVT.

This sequence joins TRBV4-2 and TRBJ2-1; weak D call: TRBD2 (6 bases). V lost 4 bases, J lost 7 bases, and 26 bases lay in between. The V gene's germline CDR1 is LGHNA and CDR2 YNFKEQ. The CDR3 is 18 amino acids. CDR3 in amino acids: CASSRDDKAGGWKNEQFF. DNA of the CDR3: TGTGCCAGCAGCCGCGATGATAAGGCCGGGGGATGGAAAAATGAGCAGTTCTTC.

Turning to this clone: The same CDR3 also results from other DNA sequences found in this sample. This rearrangement joins TRBV9 to TRBJ2-3; no definite D call. Germline V gives CDR1 SGDLS, CDR2 YYNGEE. This CDR3 region has 15 residues. The V and J ends lost 4 bases and 0 bases respectively, with 12 bases between them. CDR3 bases: TGTGCCAGCAGCCCCCGGACGCCGAGCACAGATACGCAGTATTTT. Amino acid sequence: CASSPRTPSTDTQYF. The whole variable domain, remainder taken from reference TRBV9 and TRBJ2-3, is DSGVTQTPKHLITATGQRVTLRCSPRSGDLSVYWYQQSLDQGLQFLIQYYNGEERAKGNILERFSAQQFPDLHSELNLSSLELGDSALYFCASSPRTPSTDTQYFGPGTRLTVL.

This chain uses TRBV5-8 with TRBJ1-3; D is perhaps TRBD1 (5 bases). Per the germline V gene, CDR1 is SGHTS and CDR2 is YDEGEE. CDR3 length: 15 amino acids. Trimming left V 2 bases short and J 3 bases short, with 12 bases between. CDR3 residues: CASSFRGAGGNTIYF. CDR3 nucleotides: TGTGCCAGCAGCTTCCGAGGGGCTGGTGGAAACACCATATATTTT.

The chain employs TRBV7-9 and TRBJ2-1; TRBD2 aligns across 10 bases. The CDR3 spans 15 residues. Germline assignment: CDR1 SEHNR and CDR2 FQNEAQ (reference sequence). Trimming removed 8 bases from V and 3 bases from J; junction bases left unmatched: 7. Here the CDR3 reads CASPIAGGLYNEQFF. The CDR3 DNA sequence: TGTGCCAGCCCGATAGCGGGAGGCCTCTACAATGAGCAGTTCTTC.

The chain carries TRBV30 and TRBJ2-1; TRBD1 matches 9 bases. CDR1 is GTSNPN and CDR2 is SVGIG in the germline V gene (reference sequence). CDR3 length equals 17 residues. J lost 7 bases, V lost 2 bases, and 15 bases had no gene match. CDR3 in amino acids: CAWSLRWSGQGRNEQFF. The CDR3 nucleotides are TGTGCCTGGAGTTTAAGGTGGTCGGGACAGGGACGTAATGAGCAGTTCTTC. Based on the CDR3 plus reference TRBV30 and TRBJ2-1, the full variable domain is SQTIHQWPATLVQPVGSPLSLECTVEGTSNPNLYWYRQAAGRGLQLLFYSVGIGQISSEVPQNLSASRPQDRQFILSSKKLLLSDSGFYLCAWSLRWSGQGRNEQFFGPGTRLTVL.

V is TRBV7-2 and J is TRBJ1-2; D possibly corresponds to TRBD1 (6 bases). This CDR3 has 15 amino acids. Trimming shortened V by 1 base and J by 5 bases, and 14 bases separated the two germline ends. CDR1 and CDR2 from the germline V gene are SGHTA and FQGNSA. CDR3 residues: CASSLVQGTGYGYTF. For the CDR3, the DNA is TGTGCCAGCAGCTTAGTCCAGGGGACCGGATATGGCTACACCTTC.

The chain joins TRBV28 to TRBJ2-7, with D perhaps assigned TRBD1 or TRBD2 (5 bases each). This CDR3 is built from 14 residues. In germline, CDR1 is MDHEN, CDR2 SYDVKM. The germline V and J ends were trimmed by 5 bases and 6 bases, with 17 bases remaining between them. CDR3 in amino acids: CASSPPRGRGEQYF. CDR3 DNA: TGTGCCAGCAGTCCCCCCCGGGGACGGGGCGAGCAGTACTTC.

This rearrangement joins TRBV7-9 to TRBJ2-7, with D perhaps matching TRBD2 (5 bases). CDR1 SEHNR and CDR2 FQNEAQ come from the germline V gene (reference sequence). V gave up 4 bases and J gave up 4 bases, with 14 bases separating them. This CDR3 is built from 14 residues. The CDR3 sequence: CASSSRTPRYEQYF. The DNA for the CDR3 is TGTGCCAGCAGCTCACGGACTCCTAGGTACGAGCAGTACTTC.